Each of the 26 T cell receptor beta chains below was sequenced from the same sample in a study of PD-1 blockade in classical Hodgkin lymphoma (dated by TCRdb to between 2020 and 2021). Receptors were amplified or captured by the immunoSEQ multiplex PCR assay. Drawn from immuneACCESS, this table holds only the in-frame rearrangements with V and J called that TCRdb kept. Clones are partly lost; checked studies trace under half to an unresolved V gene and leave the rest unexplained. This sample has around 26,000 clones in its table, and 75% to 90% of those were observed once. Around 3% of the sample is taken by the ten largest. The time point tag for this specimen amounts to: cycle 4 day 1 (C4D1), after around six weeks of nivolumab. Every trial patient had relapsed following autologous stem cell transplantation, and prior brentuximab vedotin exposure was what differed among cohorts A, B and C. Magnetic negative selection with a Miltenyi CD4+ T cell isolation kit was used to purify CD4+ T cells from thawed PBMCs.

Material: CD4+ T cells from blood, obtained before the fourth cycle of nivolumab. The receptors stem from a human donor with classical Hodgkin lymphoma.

The CDR3 DNA follows: TGTGCCAGCAGCATTATGGGACGAGCTAGCACAGATACGCAGTATTTT. Translation gives CASSIMGRASTDTQYF. J is TRBJ2-3 and V is TRBV7-3; possibly TRBD1 or TRBD2 for D (5 bases each). Germline V lookup: CDR1 SGHTA, CDR2 FQGTGA. Trimming left V 5 bases short and J 0 bases short, with 15 bases between. The CDR3 covers 16 residues.

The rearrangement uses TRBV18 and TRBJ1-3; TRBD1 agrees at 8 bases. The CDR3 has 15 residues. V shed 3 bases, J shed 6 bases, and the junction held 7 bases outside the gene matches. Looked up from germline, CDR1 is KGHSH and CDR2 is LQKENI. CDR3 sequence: CASSPLTGESNTIYF. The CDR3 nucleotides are TGTGCCAGCTCACCGCTGACAGGGGAATCAAACACCATATATTTT.

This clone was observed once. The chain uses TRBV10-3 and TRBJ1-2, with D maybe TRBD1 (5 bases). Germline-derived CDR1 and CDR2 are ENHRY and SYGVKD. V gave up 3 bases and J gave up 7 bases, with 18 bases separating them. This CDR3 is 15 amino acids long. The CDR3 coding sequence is TGTGCCATCAGTGACTCGGGGACCCTAGACCGTGGCTACACCTTC. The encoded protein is CAISDSGTLDRGYTF.

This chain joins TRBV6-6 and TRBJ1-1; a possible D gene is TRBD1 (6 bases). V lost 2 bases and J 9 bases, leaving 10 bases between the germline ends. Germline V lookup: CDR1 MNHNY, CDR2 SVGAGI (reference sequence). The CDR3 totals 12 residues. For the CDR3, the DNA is TGTGCCAGCAGTTACCTCGGGGGGCAAGCTTTCTTT. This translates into CASSYLGGQAFF.

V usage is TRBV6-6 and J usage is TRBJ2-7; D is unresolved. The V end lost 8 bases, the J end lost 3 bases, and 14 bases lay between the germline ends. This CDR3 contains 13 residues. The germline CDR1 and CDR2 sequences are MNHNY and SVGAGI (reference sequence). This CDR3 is CASGSGYYYEQYF. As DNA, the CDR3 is TGTGCCAGCGGATCAGGTTACTACTACGAGCAGTACTTC.

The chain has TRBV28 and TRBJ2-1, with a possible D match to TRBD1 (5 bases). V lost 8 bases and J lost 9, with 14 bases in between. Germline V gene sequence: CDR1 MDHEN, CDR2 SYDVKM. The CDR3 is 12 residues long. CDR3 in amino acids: CASRNGRGEQFF. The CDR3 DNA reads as TGTGCCAGCCGTAATGGTAGGGGTGAGCAGTTCTTC.

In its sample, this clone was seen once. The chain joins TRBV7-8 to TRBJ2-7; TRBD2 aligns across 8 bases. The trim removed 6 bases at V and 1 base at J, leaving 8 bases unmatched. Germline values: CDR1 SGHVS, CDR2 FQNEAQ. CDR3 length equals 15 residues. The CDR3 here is CASRPSGGGSYEQYF. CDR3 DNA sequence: TGTGCCAGCAGGCCGAGCGGGGGAGGGTCCTACGAGCAGTACTTC.

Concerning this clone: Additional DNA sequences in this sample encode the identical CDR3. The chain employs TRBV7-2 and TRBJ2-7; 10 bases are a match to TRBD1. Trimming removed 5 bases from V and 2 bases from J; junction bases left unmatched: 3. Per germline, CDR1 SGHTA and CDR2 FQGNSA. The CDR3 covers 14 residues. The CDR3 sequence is CASSRDRGPYEQYF. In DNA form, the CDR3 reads TGTGCCAGCAGCCGGGACAGGGGTCCCTACGAGCAGTACTTC. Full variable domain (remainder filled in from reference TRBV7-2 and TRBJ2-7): GAGVSQSPSNKVTEKGKDVELRCDPISGHTALYWYRQSLGQGLEFLIYFQGNSAPDKSGLPSDRFSAERTGGSVSTLTIQRTQQEDSAVYLCASSRDRGPYEQYFGPGTRLTVT.

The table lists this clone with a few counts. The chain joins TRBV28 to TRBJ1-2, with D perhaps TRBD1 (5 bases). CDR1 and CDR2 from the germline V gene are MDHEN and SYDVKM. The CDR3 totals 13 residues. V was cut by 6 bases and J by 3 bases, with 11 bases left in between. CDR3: CASSPARDYGYTF. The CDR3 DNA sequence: TGTGCCAGCAGCCCTGCCAGGGACTATGGCTACACCTTC.

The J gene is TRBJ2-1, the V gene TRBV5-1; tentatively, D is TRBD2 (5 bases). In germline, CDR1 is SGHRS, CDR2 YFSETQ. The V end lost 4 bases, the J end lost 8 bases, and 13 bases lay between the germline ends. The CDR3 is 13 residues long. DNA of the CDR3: TGCGCCAGCAGCCGGTCCGTCGGGGATGAGCAGTTCTTC. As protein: CASSRSVGDEQFF.

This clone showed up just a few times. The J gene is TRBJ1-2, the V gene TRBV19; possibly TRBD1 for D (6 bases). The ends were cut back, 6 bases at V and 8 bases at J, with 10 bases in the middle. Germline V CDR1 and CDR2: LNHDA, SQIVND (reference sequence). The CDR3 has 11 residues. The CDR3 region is CASRRQGGYTF. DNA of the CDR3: TGTGCCAGTAGGCGTCAGGGGGGCTACACCTTC. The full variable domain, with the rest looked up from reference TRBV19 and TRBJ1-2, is DGGITQSPKYLFRKEGQNVTLSCEQNLNHDAMYWYRQDPGQGLRLIYYSQIVNDFQKGDIAEGYSVSREKKESFPLTVTSAQKNPTAFYLCASRRQGGYTFGSGTRLTVV.

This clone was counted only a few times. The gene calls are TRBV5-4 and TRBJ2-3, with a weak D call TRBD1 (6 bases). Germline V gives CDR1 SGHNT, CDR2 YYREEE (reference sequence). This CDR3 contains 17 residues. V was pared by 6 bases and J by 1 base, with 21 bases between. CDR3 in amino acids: CASTIRTAVKRTDTQYF. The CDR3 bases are TGTGCCAGCACCATCCGGACAGCGGTCAAACGCACAGATACGCAGTATTTT.

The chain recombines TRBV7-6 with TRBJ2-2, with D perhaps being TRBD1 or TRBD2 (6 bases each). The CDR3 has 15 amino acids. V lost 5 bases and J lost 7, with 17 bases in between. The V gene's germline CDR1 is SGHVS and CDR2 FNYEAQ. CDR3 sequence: CASSLGTGAIGELFF. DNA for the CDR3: TGTGCCAGCAGCCTAGGAACGGGGGCAATCGGGGAGCTGTTTTTT.

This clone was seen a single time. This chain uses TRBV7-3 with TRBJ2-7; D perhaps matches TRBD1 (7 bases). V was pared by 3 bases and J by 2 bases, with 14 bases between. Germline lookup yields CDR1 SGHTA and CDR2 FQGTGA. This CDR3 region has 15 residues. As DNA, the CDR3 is TGTGCCAGCAGCTTGGGTCAGGGGGGCGCCTACGAGCAGTACTTC. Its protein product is CASSLGQGGAYEQYF.

The CDR3 nucleotides are TGCGCCAGCAGCCAAGAGGGTGGCTTGTCGGCTCCGTACACCGGGGAGCTGTTTTTT. Amino acids: CASSQEGGLSAPYTGELFF. This chain links TRBV4-1 with TRBJ2-2; the D is unclear. The germline V and J ends were trimmed by 0 bases and 3 bases, with 20 bases remaining between them. The CDR3 covers 19 residues. Germline loops: CDR1 MGHRA, CDR2 YSYEKL.

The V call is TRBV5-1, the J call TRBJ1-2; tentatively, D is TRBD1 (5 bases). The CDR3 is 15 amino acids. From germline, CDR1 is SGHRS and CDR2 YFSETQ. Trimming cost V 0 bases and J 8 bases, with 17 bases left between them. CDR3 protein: CASSLDRSGREGYTF. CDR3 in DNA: TGCGCCAGCAGCTTGGATAGGTCAGGGCGAGAGGGCTACACCTTC.

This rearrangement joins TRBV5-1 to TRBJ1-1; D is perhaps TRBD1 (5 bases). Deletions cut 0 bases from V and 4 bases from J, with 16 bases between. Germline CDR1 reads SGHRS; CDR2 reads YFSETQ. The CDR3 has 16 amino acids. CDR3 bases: TGCGCCAGCAGCTTGGGCGGGCAGGGTATGTCCACTGAAGCTTTCTTT. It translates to CASSLGGQGMSTEAFF. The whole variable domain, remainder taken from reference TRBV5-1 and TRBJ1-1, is KAGVTQTPRYLIKTRGQQVTLSCSPISGHRSVSWYQQTPGQGLQFLFEYFSETQRNKGNFPGRFSGRQFSNSRSEMNVSTLELGDSALYLCASSLGGQGMSTEAFFGQGTRLTVV.

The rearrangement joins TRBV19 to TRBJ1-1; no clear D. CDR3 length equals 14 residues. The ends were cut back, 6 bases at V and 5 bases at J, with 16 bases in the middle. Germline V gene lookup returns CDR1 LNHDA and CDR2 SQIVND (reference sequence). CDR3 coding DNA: TGTGCCAGTAGGGTGGATGGAGGGTCGACTGAAGCTTTCTTT. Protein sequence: CASRVDGGSTEAFF. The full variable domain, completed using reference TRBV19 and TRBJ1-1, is DGGITQSPKYLFRKEGQNVTLSCEQNLNHDAMYWYRQDPGQGLRLIYYSQIVNDFQKGDIAEGYSVSREKKESFPLTVTSAQKNPTAFYLCASRVDGGSTEAFFGQGTRLTVV.

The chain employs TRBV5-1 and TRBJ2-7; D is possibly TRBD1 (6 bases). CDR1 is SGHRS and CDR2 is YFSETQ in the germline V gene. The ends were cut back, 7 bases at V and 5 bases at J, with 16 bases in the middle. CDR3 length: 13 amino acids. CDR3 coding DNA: TGCGCCAGCTCAAAGTTTCAGGGGAACGAGCAGTACTTC. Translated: CASSKFQGNEQYF.

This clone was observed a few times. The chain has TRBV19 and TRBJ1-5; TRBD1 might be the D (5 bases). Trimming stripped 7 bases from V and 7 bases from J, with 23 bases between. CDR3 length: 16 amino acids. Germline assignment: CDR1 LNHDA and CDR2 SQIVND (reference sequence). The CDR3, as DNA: TGTGCCAGTACCACGACGCAAGGCGGGAGGGGCCAGCCCCAGCATTTT. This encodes CASTTTQGGRGQPQHF.

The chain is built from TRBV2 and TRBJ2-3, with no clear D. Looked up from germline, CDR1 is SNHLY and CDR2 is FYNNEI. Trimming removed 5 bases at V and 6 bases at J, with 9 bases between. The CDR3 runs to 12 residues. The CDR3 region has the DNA TGTGCCAGCAGTTACGGCGTGGATACGCAGTATTTT. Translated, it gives CASSYGVDTQYF.

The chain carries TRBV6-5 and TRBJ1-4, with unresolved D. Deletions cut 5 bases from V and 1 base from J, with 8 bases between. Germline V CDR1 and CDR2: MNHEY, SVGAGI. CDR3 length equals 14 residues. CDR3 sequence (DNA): TGTGCCAGCAGTCCGGGTCTAACTAATGAAAAACTGTTTTTT. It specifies CASSPGLTNEKLFF.

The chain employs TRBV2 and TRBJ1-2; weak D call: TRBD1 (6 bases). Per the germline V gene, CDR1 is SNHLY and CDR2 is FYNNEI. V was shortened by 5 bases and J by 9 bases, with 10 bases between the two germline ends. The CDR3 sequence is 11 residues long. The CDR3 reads CASSPQGSYTF. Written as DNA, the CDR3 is TGTGCCAGCAGTCCTCAGGGGAGCTACACCTTC.

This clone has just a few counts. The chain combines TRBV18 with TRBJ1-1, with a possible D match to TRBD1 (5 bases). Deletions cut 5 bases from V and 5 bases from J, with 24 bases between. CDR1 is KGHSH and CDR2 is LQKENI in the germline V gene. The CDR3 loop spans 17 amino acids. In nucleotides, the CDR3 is TGTGCCAGCTCAGCTCAAGCGGGGAGGGGAGGAGGAACTGAAGCTTTCTTT. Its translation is CASSAQAGRGGGTEAFF.

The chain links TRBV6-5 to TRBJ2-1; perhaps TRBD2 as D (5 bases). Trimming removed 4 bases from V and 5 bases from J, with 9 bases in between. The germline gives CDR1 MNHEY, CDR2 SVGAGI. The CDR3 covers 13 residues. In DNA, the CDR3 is TGTGCCAGCAGTTTCTGGAGGAACAATGAGCAGTTCTTC. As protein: CASSFWRNNEQFF.

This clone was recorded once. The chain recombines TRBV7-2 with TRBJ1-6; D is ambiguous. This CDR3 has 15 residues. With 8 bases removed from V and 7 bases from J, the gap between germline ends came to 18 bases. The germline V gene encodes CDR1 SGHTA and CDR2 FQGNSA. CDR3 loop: CASSIDTGRNSPLHF. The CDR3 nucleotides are TGTGCCAGCTCTATTGATACGGGGAGGAATTCACCCCTCCACTTT.